This T cell receptor (beta chain) was retrieved from a study of shared clonotypes between healthy human individuals. This table comes from immunoSEQ multiplex PCR, and its TCRdb copy is limited to in-frame clones, with some not included. The sample comprises under 200,000 clones, 85% to 95% of which are singletons, and 0.067% rests with the top ten. The V and J ends lost 3 bases and 2 bases, in that order; junction bases with no gene match: 1. Germline V lookup: CDR1 SGHTS, CDR2 YDEGEE. The CDR3 has 15 amino acids. This TCR came from a young woman in good health. The J gene is TRBJ2-7, the V gene TRBV5-8; 14 bases line up with TRBD2. Input material: naive CD4+ T cells sorted from blood. The subset here: CD45RA+ positively selected. In nucleotides, the CDR3 is TGTGCCAGCAGCTCGGGACTAGCGGGGGCCTACGAGCAGTACTTC. As protein: CASSSGLAGAYEQYF.